Listed here are 21 T cell receptor beta chains from one sample, sequenced in a study of CD8+ T cells in alopecia areata. As for treatment: oral pan-JAK inhibitor, 5-10 mg twice daily. The authors extracted RNA and reverse transcribed it into cDNA as the sequencing template. Generated by immunoSEQ multiplex PCR, the TCRdb table keeps only in-frame clones and is missing some. Counted here are about 300,000 clones, 58% occurring once; the ten biggest clones make up about 1.8%. The material sequenced was CD4+ T cells sorted from blood, taken at week 24, from a patient treated with tofacitinib. The receptors were gathered from a human donor with alopecia areata.

The chain joins TRBV29-1 to TRBJ1-1; no definite D call. The CDR3 is 12 amino acids. CDR1 and CDR2 from the germline V gene are SQVTM and ANQGSEA. Trimming shortened V by 8 bases and J by 7 bases, and 17 bases separated the two germline ends. The CDR3 loop reads CSSPSGTLEAFF. DNA for the CDR3: TGCAGCTCTCCATCAGGAACACTTGAAGCTTTCTTT.

V is TRBV9 and J is TRBJ2-6; perhaps TRBD1 as D (5 bases). Trimming cost V 3 bases and J 1 base, with 14 bases left between them. Germline V CDR1 and CDR2: SGDLS, YYNGEE. The CDR3 runs to 17 residues. CDR3 residues: CASSGTGQWSGANVLTF. The CDR3 DNA reads as TGTGCCAGCAGCGGGACCGGACAATGGTCTGGGGCCAACGTCCTGACTTTC.

This clone was recorded only once. This chain uses TRBV11-2 with TRBJ1-4; D ambiguous. The germline V gene has CDR1 SGHAT and CDR2 FQNNGV. The CDR3 runs to 16 residues. V was pared by 3 bases and J by 7 bases, with 18 bases between. The CDR3 loop is CASSFRPNDLLEKLFF. For the CDR3, the DNA is TGTGCCAGCAGCTTTCGCCCCAACGATCTTCTTGAAAAACTGTTTTTT.

The V gene is TRBV7-6, the J gene TRBJ1-2, with unresolved D. Germline V gene data show CDR1 as SGHVS and CDR2 as FNYEAQ. V gave up 1 base and J gave up 2 bases, with 5 bases separating them. The CDR3 contains 13 residues. This CDR3 reads CASSLGPNYGYTF. In nucleotides, the CDR3 is TGTGCCAGCAGCTTAGGACCAAACTATGGCTACACCTTC.

This clone was counted only a few times. The chain links TRBV27 to TRBJ1-1; no definite D call. The V gene lost 2 bases and the J gene lost 5 bases, with 9 bases spanning the gap. The CDR3 is 13 residues long. Germline V gene lookup returns CDR1 MNHEY and CDR2 SMNVEV (reference sequence). CDR3 loop: CASSLQGRTEAFF. Written as DNA, the CDR3 is TGTGCCAGCAGTTTACAAGGGCGAACTGAAGCTTTCTTT.

This clone was found once. The chain joins TRBV25-1 to TRBJ1-2; D uncertain. The V gene lost 7 bases and the J gene lost 4 bases, with 10 bases spanning the gap. From germline, CDR1 is MGHDK and CDR2 SYGVNS. The CDR3 length is 12 residues. The CDR3 sequence is CASTFDSYGYTF. CDR3 coding DNA: TGTGCCAGCACCTTTGACTCCTATGGCTACACCTTC.

This clone was seen a few times. The chain uses TRBV7-2 and TRBJ2-1; the D gene is possibly TRBD1 (6 bases). Germline assignment: CDR1 SGHTA and CDR2 FQGNSA. V lost 5 bases and J lost 5, with 22 bases in between. The CDR3 has 17 residues. CDR3: CASSRDKNPTLNNEQFF. Written as DNA, the CDR3 is TGTGCCAGCAGCCGGGACAAGAACCCAACATTAAACAATGAGCAGTTCTTC. Full variable domain (rest looked up from reference TRBV7-2 and TRBJ2-1): GAGVSQSPSNKVTEKGKDVELRCDPISGHTALYWYRQSLGQGLEFLIYFQGNSAPDKSGLPSDRFSAERTGGSVSTLTIQRTQQEDSAVYLCASSRDKNPTLNNEQFFGPGTRLTVL.

J is TRBJ1-6 and V is TRBV25-1; 10 nucleotides align to TRBD1. There are 16 residues in the CDR3. Trimming cost V 3 bases and J 9 bases; bases outside gene matches: 8. The germline V gene has CDR1 MGHDK and CDR2 SYGVNS. The CDR3 nucleotides are TGTGCCAGCAGTGAGGCCCCTGGGACAGGGGTTTCACCCCTCCACTTT. This sequence encodes CASSEAPGTGVSPLHF.

This clone was found a few times. The chain joins TRBV5-1 to TRBJ2-7; 8 nucleotides agree with TRBD1. The trim removed 2 bases at V and 6 bases at J, leaving 4 bases unmatched. This CDR3 spans 13 amino acids. Germline V gene sequence: CDR1 SGHRS, CDR2 YFSETQ. The CDR3 loop reads CASSLSGTGEQYF. CDR3 bases: TGCGCCAGCAGCTTATCCGGGACAGGCGAGCAGTACTTC.

This clone was observed once. Other nucleotide sequences in the sample specify the same CDR3. The CDR3 reads CAWRGSGNTIYF. The CDR3, as DNA: TGTGCCTGGAGAGGGTCTGGAAACACCATATATTTT. The chain uses TRBV30 and TRBJ1-3; D unresolved. Germline CDR1 and CDR2: GTSNPN and SVGIG (reference sequence). V shed 3 bases and J shed 1 base, with 4 bases lying between them. The length of the CDR3 is 12 residues.

The rearrangement joins TRBV25-1 to TRBJ1-4; TRBD1 aligns across 7 bases. The CDR3 consists of 14 residues. V was clipped by 2 bases and J by 3 bases; unmatched bases: 0. CDR1 MGHDK and CDR2 SYGVNS come from the germline V gene. The CDR3 region has the DNA TGTGCCAGCAGTGAACAGGGGGCTAATGAAAAACTGTTTTTT. This encodes CASSEQGANEKLFF.

V gene TRBV25-1 combines with J gene TRBJ2-7; D not resolved. Between the trimmed V and J ends, which lost 1 base and 6 bases, there was a span of 16 bases. The CDR3 contains 15 residues. Germline assignment: CDR1 MGHDK and CDR2 SYGVNS. DNA for the CDR3: TGTGCCAGCAGTGAATCGGCCGGTATTACGGTCGAGCAGTACTTC. Translation gives CASSESAGITVEQYF.

This clone was found a few times. This chain joins TRBV6-5 and TRBJ2-1, with D possibly TRBD1 on 6 matching bases. V gave up 8 bases and J gave up 3 bases, with 14 bases separating them. There are 14 residues in the CDR3. CDR1 and CDR2 from the germline V gene are MNHEY and SVGAGI. In nucleotides, the CDR3 is TGTGCCAGCGAGAGGGGGATGGGCTACAATGAGCAGTTCTTC. Amino acids: CASERGMGYNEQFF.

Note on this clone: Different DNA sequences within this sample yield the same CDR3. The chain employs TRBV6-5 and TRBJ1-1; D not certain. The germline V gene has CDR1 MNHEY and CDR2 SVGAGI. The V gene lost 8 bases and the J gene lost 3 bases, with 13 bases spanning the gap. CDR3 size: 13 residues. The CDR3 is CASGRGRDTEAFF. The CDR3 coding sequence is TGTGCCAGCGGTCGGGGAAGGGACACTGAAGCTTTCTTT.

V gene TRBV4-3 combines with J gene TRBJ2-6; tentative D call: TRBD1 (6 bases). This CDR3 region has 16 residues. Germline V gives CDR1 LGHNA, CDR2 YSLEER. The V gene lost 3 bases and the J gene lost 1 base, with 10 bases spanning the gap. The CDR3 DNA sequence: TGCGCCAGCAGCCAGGACAGCACATCTGGGGCCAACGTCCTGACTTTC. Protein: CASSQDSTSGANVLTF.

This clone was observed a few times. This chain joins TRBV29-1 and TRBJ1-1, with D unresolved. CDR1 SQVTM and CDR2 ANQGSEA come from the germline V gene. The CDR3 covers 13 residues. The V and J ends lost 5 bases and 1 base respectively, with 11 bases between them. The CDR3 DNA reads as TGCAGCGTTAGGACGTCACCGAACACTGAAGCTTTCTTT. This gives the protein CSVRTSPNTEAFF.

In nucleotides, the CDR3 is TGTGCCTGGAGTAGGCAGGGCGACACTGAAGCTTTCTTT. Translation gives CAWSRQGDTEAFF. The chain employs TRBV30 and TRBJ1-1, with D possibly being TRBD1 (5 bases). Germline loops: CDR1 GTSNPN, CDR2 SVGIG (reference sequence). This CDR3 comprises 13 residues. With 2 bases removed from V and 3 bases from J, the gap between germline ends came to 10 bases.

In its sample, this clone was seen a few times. The chain employs TRBV23-1 and TRBJ1-2; D possibly corresponds to TRBD1 (6 bases). TRBV23-1 counts as an open reading frame of uncertain function. This CDR3 spans 14 amino acids. Between the trimmed V and J ends, which lost 0 bases and 4 bases, there was a span of 9 bases. DNA for the CDR3: TGCGCCAGCAGTCAATCAAGGGGGGCCTATGGCTACACCTTC. Residues: CASSQSRGAYGYTF.

The chain recombines TRBV4-2 with TRBJ2-6, with 8 positions matching TRBD1. The CDR3 spans 21 residues. Trimming took 1 base from V and 0 from J; bases not matched to a gene: 14. Germline assignment: CDR1 LGHNA and CDR2 YNFKEQ. CDR3 residues: CASSQVGQGAQFSSGANVLTF. DNA for the CDR3: TGTGCCAGCAGCCAAGTGGGTCAGGGGGCGCAGTTTAGCTCTGGGGCCAACGTCCTGACTTTC.

The gene calls are TRBV10-3 and TRBJ1-1, with D possibly TRBD1 on 5 matching bases. The germline V and J ends were trimmed by 4 bases and 0 bases, with 15 bases remaining between them. Germline-derived CDR1 and CDR2 are ENHRY and SYGVKD. The CDR3 is 16 residues long. The DNA for the CDR3 is TGTGCCATCAGTGGATCTCACCGGGGCTTGAACACTGAAGCTTTCTTT. Translated, it gives CAISGSHRGLNTEAFF.

This clone has just a few counts. The chain employs TRBV23-1 and TRBJ1-6, with D uncertain. TRBV23-1 is filed as an ORF, its function uncertain. Trimming left V 2 bases short and J 8 bases short, with 16 bases between. This CDR3 region has 16 residues. DNA for the CDR3: TGCGCCAGCAGTCAAAAACGGACCGGCCTCTATTCACCCCTCCACTTT. Its protein product is CASSQKRTGLYSPLHF.